This passage covers 12 T cell receptor beta chains from one sample sequenced in a study of T cells in localized non-small cell lung cancer. Repertoires were generated with immunoSEQ multiplex PCR, while TCRdb's copy carries only in-frame clones and drops some. The data show over 20,000 clones, 91% seen once. The source was peripheral blood, collected before any cancer treatment. The receptor source for this set is a female donor older than 55 with stage II squamous cell lung carcinoma.

This clone was picked up one time. The V and J genes are TRBV28 and TRBJ1-2; a possible D gene is TRBD1 (6 bases). The CDR3 consists of 13 residues. The V gene lost 10 bases and the J gene lost 3 bases, with 15 bases spanning the gap. Germline CDR1 is MDHEN and CDR2 is SYDVKM. The CDR3 reads CATLSGGDYGYTF. In nucleotides, the CDR3 is TGTGCCACCCTAAGCGGGGGCGACTATGGCTACACCTTC.

The chain combines TRBV5-1 with TRBJ2-1; the D gene is possibly TRBD2 (6 bases). The germline gives CDR1 SGHRS, CDR2 YFSETQ. V gave up 4 bases and J gave up 4 bases, with 15 bases separating them. This CDR3 has 15 residues. The CDR3: CASSISGPGYNEQFF. The CDR3 nucleotides read TGCGCCAGCAGCATTAGCGGTCCCGGTTACAATGAGCAGTTCTTC.

This clone came up once. The CDR3 loop reads CASSPTGAGVTEAFF. DNA of the CDR3: TGTGCCAGCTCCCCCACGGGGGCGGGGGTCACTGAAGCTTTCTTT. This rearrangement joins TRBV18 to TRBJ1-1; a possible D gene is TRBD1 (6 bases). Germline CDR1 is KGHSH and CDR2 is LQKENI. CDR3 length: 15 amino acids. The V end lost 6 bases, the J end lost 4 bases, and 18 bases lay between the germline ends.

The chain is built from TRBV7-2 and TRBJ2-1; tentative D call: TRBD2 (6 bases). Germline V gives CDR1 SGHTA, CDR2 FQGNSA. Trimming left V 3 bases short and J 4 bases short, with 22 bases between. CDR3 length: 18 residues. CDR3 region: CASSLDEGYGTLYNEQFF. The CDR3 region has the DNA TGTGCCAGCAGCTTGGATGAAGGGTATGGGACTCTATACAATGAGCAGTTCTTC. Full variable domain (outside the CDR3, taken from reference TRBV7-2 and TRBJ2-1): GAGVSQSPSNKVTEKGKDVELRCDPISGHTALYWYRQSLGQGLEFLIYFQGNSAPDKSGLPSDRFSAERTGGSVSTLTIQRTQQEDSAVYLCASSLDEGYGTLYNEQFFGPGTRLTVL.

V is TRBV4-2 and J is TRBJ2-6; D is undetermined. CDR1 is LGHNA, CDR2 YNFKEQ, per germline. The CDR3 spans 18 residues. Between the trimmed V and J ends, which lost 4 bases and 4 bases, there was a span of 20 bases. For the CDR3, the DNA is TGTGCCAGCAGCCCAGTATGGACCATGGGTTCCGGGGCCAACGTCCTGACTTTC. This encodes CASSPVWTMGSGANVLTF.

The chain combines TRBV30 with TRBJ2-2; 8 bases fit TRBD1. V shed 0 bases and J 5 bases; nucleotides not matched to a gene: 2. The CDR3 has 14 residues. The germline V gene encodes CDR1 GTSNPN and CDR2 SVGIG (reference sequence). This CDR3 is CAWSVQGGTGELFF. In DNA form, the CDR3 reads TGTGCCTGGAGTGTACAGGGGGGAACCGGGGAGCTGTTTTTT.

This chain connects TRBV2 to TRBJ1-3; D ambiguous. In germline, CDR1 is SNHLY, CDR2 FYNNEI. V lost 4 bases, J lost 0 bases, and 13 bases lay in between. This CDR3 region has 16 residues. CDR3 bases: TGTGCCAGCAGTGTATCGCTACAGAACTCTGGAAACACCATATATTTT. It specifies CASSVSLQNSGNTIYF.

The rearrangement joins TRBV7-2 to TRBJ2-1; TRBD1 agrees at 7 bases. V was clipped by 5 bases and J by 3 bases; unmatched bases: 7. This CDR3 contains 15 residues. Per the germline V gene, CDR1 is SGHTA and CDR2 is FQGNSA. The CDR3 loop reads CASSTGTEYYNEQFF. CDR3 DNA sequence: TGTGCCAGCAGCACCGGGACAGAGTACTACAATGAGCAGTTCTTC.

The V and J genes are TRBV5-1 and TRBJ2-2, with 8 nucleotides matching TRBD2. Germline-derived CDR1 and CDR2 are SGHRS and YFSETQ. This CDR3 comprises 14 residues. The V gene end was trimmed by 3 bases and the J gene end by 7 bases; junction bases not matched to a gene: 5. The CDR3 reads CASSSGLVGGELFF. The CDR3 DNA reads as TGCGCCAGCAGCTCGGGACTAGTGGGCGGGGAGCTGTTTTTT. The whole variable domain, filled in from reference TRBV5-1 and TRBJ2-2, reads KAGVTQTPRYLIKTRGQQVTLSCSPISGHRSVSWYQQTPGQGLQFLFEYFSETQRNKGNFPGRFSGRQFSNSRSEMNVSTLELGDSALYLCASSSGLVGGELFFGEGSRLTVL.

The V call is TRBV19, the J call TRBJ2-7; D gene unclear. This CDR3 comprises 13 residues. Trimming removed 5 bases at V and 7 bases at J, with 15 bases between. Per the germline V gene, CDR1 is LNHDA and CDR2 is SQIVND (reference sequence). Written as DNA, the CDR3 is TGTGCCAGTAGTCCCACCTCTGAGGCTGAGCAGTACTTC. This sequence encodes CASSPTSEAEQYF.

The V and J genes are TRBV6-5 and TRBJ1-2, with TRBD1 identical over 8 bases. With 0 bases clipped from V and 4 bases from J, the junction kept 4 bases outside the gene matches. This CDR3 comprises 15 residues. Germline loops: CDR1 MNHEY, CDR2 SVGAGI. CDR3 sequence: CASSYSQGAIYGYTF. The CDR3 coding sequence is TGTGCCAGCAGTTACTCGCAGGGGGCGATCTATGGCTACACCTTC.

A single count supports this clone. The CDR3 nucleotides read TGTGCCAGCAGCATGGACAGCGGTCAGCCCCAGCATTTT. Its protein is CASSMDSGQPQHF. V is TRBV7-2 and J is TRBJ1-5; a weak D match, TRBD1 (6 bases). CDR3 length: 13 residues. V lost 5 bases, J lost 6 bases, and 11 bases lay in between. CDR1 is SGHTA and CDR2 is FQGNSA in the germline V gene.